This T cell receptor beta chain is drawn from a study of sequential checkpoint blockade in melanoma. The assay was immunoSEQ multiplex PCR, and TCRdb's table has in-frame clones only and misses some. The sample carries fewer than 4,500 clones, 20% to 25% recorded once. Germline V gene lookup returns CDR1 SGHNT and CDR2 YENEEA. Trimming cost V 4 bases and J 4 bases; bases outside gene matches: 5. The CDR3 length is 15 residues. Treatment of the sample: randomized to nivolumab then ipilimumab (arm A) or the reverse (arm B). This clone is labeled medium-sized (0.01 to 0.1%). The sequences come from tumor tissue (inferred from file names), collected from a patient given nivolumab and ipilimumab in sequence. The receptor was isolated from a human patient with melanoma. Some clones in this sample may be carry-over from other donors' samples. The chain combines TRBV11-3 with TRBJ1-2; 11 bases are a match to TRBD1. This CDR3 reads CASSSRTGGSYGYTF. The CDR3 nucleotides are TGTGCCAGCAGCTCTAGGACAGGGGGCTCCTATGGCTACACCTTC. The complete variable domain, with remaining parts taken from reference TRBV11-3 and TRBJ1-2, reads EAGVVQSPRYKIIEKKQPVAFWCNPISGHNTLYWYLQNLGQGPELLIRYENEEAVDDSQLPKDRFSAERLKGVDSTLKIQPAELGDSAVYLCASSSRTGGSYGYTFGSGTRLTVV.